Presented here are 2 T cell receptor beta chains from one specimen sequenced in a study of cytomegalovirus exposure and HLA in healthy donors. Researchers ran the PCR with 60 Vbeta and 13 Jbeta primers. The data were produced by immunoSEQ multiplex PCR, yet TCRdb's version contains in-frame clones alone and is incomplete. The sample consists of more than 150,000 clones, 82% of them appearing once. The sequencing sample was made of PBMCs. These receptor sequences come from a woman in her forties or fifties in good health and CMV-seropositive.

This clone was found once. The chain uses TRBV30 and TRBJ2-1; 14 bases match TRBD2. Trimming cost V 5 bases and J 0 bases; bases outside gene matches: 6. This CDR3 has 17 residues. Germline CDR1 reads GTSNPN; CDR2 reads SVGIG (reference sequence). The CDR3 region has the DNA TGTGCCTGGGGGGGACTAGCGGGGGAGAGCTCCTACAATGAGCAGTTCTTC. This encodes CAWGGLAGESSYNEQFF.

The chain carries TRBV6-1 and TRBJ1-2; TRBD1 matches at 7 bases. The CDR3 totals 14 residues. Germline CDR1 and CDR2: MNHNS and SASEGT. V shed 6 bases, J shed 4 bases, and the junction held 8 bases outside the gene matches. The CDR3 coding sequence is TGTGCCAGCAGCCCCAAGGGACAGCCCTATGGCTACACCTTC. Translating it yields CASSPKGQPYGYTF.